This T cell receptor beta chain came from a study of blood T cell repertoires in COVID-19. Methods used by the authors: Quantification of nucleated cells was approximated via reference gene primer amplification. Using immunoSEQ multiplex PCR, the repertoire was profiled, and TCRdb retains in-frame clones only, with some absent. V, J and clone size reflect that table, while D and trimming were determined from the DNA. Found here are about 99,000 clones, 89% of them singletons; the top ten hold about 4%. After removal of 3 bases from V and 7 bases from J, the junction contained 4 bases not matched to a gene. Germline-derived CDR1 and CDR2 are LGHDT and YNNKEL (reference sequence). The CDR3 is made up of 14 amino acids.

This sequence originates from a woman aged 55-70 years with acute or convalescent COVID-19. The chain carries TRBV3-1 (or the pseudogene TRBV3-2) and TRBJ2-1, with 9 positions matching TRBD1. Sequencing was performed on peripheral blood. As DNA, the CDR3 is TGTGCCAGCAGCCACACGGGACAGGGAAATGAGCAGTTCTTC. This sequence encodes CASSHTGQGNEQFF.